Listed below are T cell receptor beta chains from one sample, sequenced in a study of blood T cell repertoires in COVID-19. This table comes from immunoSEQ multiplex PCR, and its TCRdb copy is limited to in-frame clones, with some not included. Of under 130,000 clones listed, roughly 76% were seen once; the top ten hold roughly 10%. Source material: peripheral blood. These receptor sequences come from an older woman with acute or convalescent COVID-19. Both conserved end residues are part of each CDR3. D genes are given only for firm matches. Clone size is shown for a subset of rows, as once, few, many or a class of expanded clone.

D | size | length | J | V | DNA | CDR3
TRBD1 | NA | 17 | TRBJ2-3 | TRBV24-1 | TGTGCCACCAGTGAACCCACGAGGGGGCTGGGGACAGATACGCAGTATTTT | CATSEPTRGLGTDTQYF
TRBD1 | NA | 14 | TRBJ1-6 | TRBV6-5 | TGTGCCAGCAGTCGACAGGGGGACAGGTCACCCCTCCACTTT | CASSRQGDRSPLHF
TRBD1 | NA | 18 | TRBJ1-1 | TRBV5-1 | TGCGCCAGCAGCTCCCGGGAGCGACAGGGGGCGCGAGTTCGTGAAGCTTTCTTT | CASSSRERQGARVREAFF
NA | NA | 13 | TRBJ1-2 | TRBV7-3 | TGTGCCAGCAGCTTATCAGGCTTCTATGGCTACACCTTC | CASSLSGFYGYTF
TRBD1 | once | 17 | TRBJ2-7 | TRBV6-2/TRBV6-3 | TGTGCCAGCAGTTACACTGGGATTGGGACAGACCTCTACGAGCAGTACTTC | CASSYTGIGTDLYEQYF
TRBD2 | NA | 15 | TRBJ2-7 | TRBV7-3 | TGTGCCAGCAGCCTGTCCACTAGCGAGACCTACGAGCAGTACTTC | CASSLSTSETYEQYF
TRBD1 | NA | 13 | TRBJ2-3 | TRBV5-6 | TGTGCCAGCAGATACCAGGGGGCAGATACGCAGTATTTT | CASRYQGADTQYF
NA | NA | 13 | TRBJ1-2 | TRBV5-1 | TGCGCCAGCAGCTTGGACAGTTCTTATGGCTACACCTTC | CASSLDSSYGYTF
TRBD1 | once | 15 | TRBJ1-1 | TRBV5-1 | TGCGCCAGCAGCCACCGGGACAGGAAGAACACTGAAGCTTTCTTT | CASSHRDRKNTEAFF
NA | NA | 16 | TRBJ2-7 | TRBV7-8 | TGTGCCAGCAGCCCCTTAAACAGGGAAACTTCCTACGAGCAGTACTTC | CASSPLNRETSYEQYF
TRBD1 | NA | 18 | TRBJ1-6 | TRBV5-1 | TGCGCCAGCAGCTTGGCCTTGACAGGGACGACCTATAATTCACCCCTCCACTTT | CASSLALTGTTYNSPLHF
TRBD1 | NA | 14 | TRBJ1-5 | TRBV2 | TGTGCCAGCAGTGAGGTGACAGGGGATCAGCCCCAGCATTTT | CASSEVTGDQPQHF
NA | NA | 11 | TRBJ2-7 | TRBV18 | TGTGCCAGCTTGAGCTCCTACGAGCAGTACTTC | CASLSSYEQYF
NA | NA | 16 | TRBJ2-2 | TRBV7-7 | TGTGCCAGCAGTCCGACCTCGGCGGGGTCGGGCGGGGAGCTGTTTTTT | CASSPTSAGSGGELFF
NA | NA | 16 | TRBJ1-3 | TRBV30 | TGTGCCTGGAGTCCCCTACTGGGAGCTTCTGGAAACACCATATATTTT | CAWSPLLGASGNTIYF
NA | NA | 16 | TRBJ1-1 | TRBV27 | TGTGCCAGCAGTTTGGGGGCTCTCCGCCCCATCACTGAAGCTTTCTTT | CASSLGALRPITEAFF